A selection of T cell receptor beta chains follows, all from one sample in a study of cytomegalovirus exposure and HLA in healthy donors. Sequencing was performed with immunoSEQ multiplex PCR; in TCRdb, only in-frame clones are kept and a portion is missing. Recorded here are roughly 150,000 clones; the top ten clones represent 1.5% to 2%. What was sequenced was PBMCs. Every receptor here comes from a woman aged 45-59 years in good health and CMV-seronegative. The CDR3 runs from the conserved cysteine through the conserved F or W. D genes are given only for firm matches.

v_call: TRBV25-1
d_call: NA
j_call: TRBJ2-2
cdr3_aa: CASSLSGKNTGELFF
cdr3_nt: TGTGCCAGCAGTTTGTCGGGTAAAAACACCGGGGAGCTGTTTTTT

v_call: TRBV27
d_call: NA
j_call: TRBJ2-3
cdr3_aa: CASSFGSLDTQYF
cdr3_nt: TGTGCCAGCAGTTTCGGGTCCCTCGATACGCAGTATTTT

v_call: TRBV28
d_call: NA
j_call: TRBJ1-1
cdr3_aa: CASSFRGNTEAFF
cdr3_nt: TGTGCCAGCAGTTTCCGGGGTAACACTGAAGCTTTCTTT

v_call: TRBV7-9
d_call: TRBD1
j_call: TRBJ2-7
cdr3_aa: CASSLGGQGIQQYF
cdr3_nt: TGTGCCAGCAGCTTAGGGGGACAGGGAATACAGCAGTACTTC

v_call: TRBV7-9
d_call: NA
j_call: TRBJ1-2
cdr3_aa: CASSLALDTYGYTF
cdr3_nt: TGTGCCAGCAGCTTAGCCTTGGACACGTATGGCTACACCTTC

v_call: TRBV6-6
d_call: TRBD1
j_call: TRBJ1-1
cdr3_aa: CASSYPPGQGNTEAFF
cdr3_nt: TGTGCCAGCAGTTACCCCCCCGGACAGGGGAACACTGAAGCTTTCTTT

v_call: TRBV7-8
d_call: TRBD2
j_call: TRBJ2-3
cdr3_aa: CASSPGLAGDYFTDTQYF
cdr3_nt: TGTGCCAGCAGCCCAGGACTAGCGGGAGATTACTTTACGGATACGCAGTATTTT

v_call: TRBV9
d_call: NA
j_call: TRBJ2-1
cdr3_aa: CASSEGLSSYNEQFF
cdr3_nt: TGTGCCAGCAGCGAAGGACTAAGCTCCTACAATGAGCAGTTCTTC

v_call: TRBV15
d_call: TRBD2
j_call: TRBJ2-1
cdr3_aa: CATSRGLGIYNEQFF
cdr3_nt: TGTGCCACCAGCAGGGGACTAGGGATATACAATGAGCAGTTCTTC

v_call: TRBV2
d_call: TRBD1
j_call: TRBJ2-7
cdr3_aa: CASSLRDRGHYEQYF
cdr3_nt: TGTGCCAGCAGCCTCCGGGACAGGGGGCACTACGAGCAGTACTTC

v_call: TRBV6-1
d_call: TRBD1
j_call: TRBJ2-2
cdr3_aa: CATGQGQGGTGELFF
cdr3_nt: TGTGCCACCGGTCAGGGACAGGGGGGCACCGGGGAGCTGTTTTTT

v_call: TRBV7-2
d_call: TRBD2
j_call: TRBJ2-3
cdr3_aa: CASSLDPLGRGGPRDTQYF
cdr3_nt: TGTGCCAGCAGCTTAGACCCCCTCGGGCGGGGGGGCCCGAGAGATACGCAGTATTTT

v_call: TRBV5-4
d_call: TRBD2
j_call: TRBJ2-1
cdr3_aa: CASSTGLAEFNEQFF
cdr3_nt: TGTGCCAGCAGCACCGGACTAGCGGAGTTCAATGAGCAGTTCTTC

v_call: TRBV28
d_call: NA
j_call: TRBJ1-2
cdr3_aa: CASRTLGPYGYTF
cdr3_nt: TGTGCCAGCAGGACCCTGGGGCCCTATGGCTACACCTTC

v_call: TRBV6-5
d_call: TRBD1
j_call: TRBJ1-2
cdr3_aa: CASSPRTGADGYTF
cdr3_nt: TGTGCCAGCAGTCCTCGGACAGGGGCAGATGGCTACACCTTC

v_call: TRBV6-6
d_call: TRBD1
j_call: TRBJ1-3
cdr3_aa: CASSQRQGWNTIYF
cdr3_nt: TGTGCCAGCAGTCAACGACAGGGGTGGAACACCATATATTTT

v_call: TRBV7-2
d_call: TRBD2
j_call: TRBJ2-1
cdr3_aa: CASSQTSGGTYNEQFF
cdr3_nt: TGTGCCAGCAGCCAGACTAGCGGGGGGACATACAATGAGCAGTTCTTC

v_call: TRBV6-5
d_call: NA
j_call: TRBJ2-3
cdr3_aa: CASKQTTDTQYF
cdr3_nt: TGTGCCAGCAAACAGACCACAGATACGCAGTATTTT

v_call: TRBV6-5
d_call: NA
j_call: TRBJ1-1
cdr3_aa: CASSRVGQGNTEAFF
cdr3_nt: TGTGCCAGCAGCAGGGTAGGGCAGGGAAACACTGAAGCTTTCTTT

v_call: TRBV5-1
d_call: NA
j_call: TRBJ1-2
cdr3_aa: CASSLGAAFTF
cdr3_nt: TGCGCCAGCAGCTTGGGGGCCGCCTTTACCTTC

v_call: TRBV9
d_call: TRBD1
j_call: TRBJ1-1
cdr3_aa: CASSIQGTPNTEAFF
cdr3_nt: TGTGCCAGCAGCATACAGGGGACACCGAACACTGAAGCTTTCTTT

v_call: TRBV20-1
d_call: TRBD2
j_call: TRBJ2-7
cdr3_aa: CSAGLAVEQYF
cdr3_nt: TGCAGTGCTGGACTAGCGGTCGAGCAGTACTTC

v_call: TRBV4-1
d_call: NA
j_call: TRBJ2-3
cdr3_aa: CASSQDWRTTDTQYF
cdr3_nt: TGCGCCAGCAGCCAAGACTGGAGAACCACAGATACGCAGTATTTT

v_call: TRBV30
d_call: NA
j_call: TRBJ1-2
cdr3_aa: CAWRADYYGYTF
cdr3_nt: TGTGCCTGGAGGGCGGATTACTATGGCTACACCTTC

v_call: TRBV9
d_call: NA
j_call: TRBJ2-3
cdr3_aa: CASSPPGSSTDTQYF
cdr3_nt: TGTGCCAGCAGCCCACCGGGGTCTAGCACAGATACGCAGTATTTT

v_call: TRBV29-1
d_call: TRBD1
j_call: TRBJ2-7
cdr3_aa: CSVLGGTGGSSYEQYF
cdr3_nt: TGCAGCGTTCTCGGTGGGACAGGGGGCTCCTCCTACGAGCAGTACTTC

v_call: TRBV28
d_call: NA
j_call: TRBJ1-6
cdr3_aa: CASMLASLDSPLHF
cdr3_nt: TGTGCCAGCATGTTGGCCAGTCTCGATTCACCCCTCCACTTT

v_call: TRBV6-1
d_call: NA
j_call: TRBJ1-5
cdr3_aa: CASSDRDWADGNQPQHF
cdr3_nt: TGTGCCAGCAGTGACCGGGACTGGGCGGACGGCAATCAGCCCCAGCATTTT

v_call: TRBV10-3
d_call: TRBD2
j_call: TRBJ2-3
cdr3_aa: CATGVAGGPGDTQYF
cdr3_nt: TGTGCCACGGGAGTAGCGGGGGGGCCGGGGGATACGCAGTATTTT

v_call: TRBV5-1
d_call: NA
j_call: TRBJ2-3
cdr3_aa: CASSLAVSADTQYF
cdr3_nt: TGCGCCAGCAGCTTGGCGGTTAGCGCAGATACGCAGTATTTT

v_call: TRBV11-2
d_call: NA
j_call: TRBJ1-2
cdr3_aa: CASRLLGSKGYTF
cdr3_nt: TGTGCCAGCAGGTTACTCGGGTCGAAAGGCTACACCTTC

v_call: TRBV6-5
d_call: NA
j_call: TRBJ2-7
cdr3_aa: CASSRLGGYYEQYF
cdr3_nt: TGTGCCAGCAGTCGACTAGGAGGGTACTACGAGCAGTACTTC

v_call: TRBV30
d_call: NA
j_call: TRBJ1-3
cdr3_aa: CAWSLTGNTIYF
cdr3_nt: TGTGCCTGGAGTCTTACTGGAAACACCATATATTTT

v_call: TRBV9
d_call: NA
j_call: TRBJ2-7
cdr3_aa: CASSEAASGNHEQYF
cdr3_nt: TGTGCCAGCAGCGAGGCGGCGTCAGGGAACCACGAGCAGTACTTC

v_call: TRBV7-3
d_call: NA
j_call: TRBJ2-1
cdr3_aa: CASSFDRTPRNEQFF
cdr3_nt: TGTGCCAGCAGCTTTGACAGGACTCCTCGAAATGAGCAGTTCTTC

v_call: TRBV6-5
d_call: TRBD2
j_call: TRBJ2-1
cdr3_aa: CASSTRGGHNEQFF
cdr3_nt: TGTGCCAGCAGTACGCGGGGGGGCCATAATGAGCAGTTCTTC

v_call: TRBV19
d_call: TRBD2
j_call: TRBJ2-1
cdr3_aa: CASSMGLAGDNEQFF
cdr3_nt: TGTGCCAGTAGTATGGGTCTAGCGGGGGACAATGAGCAGTTCTTC

v_call: TRBV28
d_call: TRBD1
j_call: TRBJ1-2
cdr3_aa: CASSITGGINYGYTF
cdr3_nt: TGTGCCAGCAGTATAACAGGGGGCATAAACTATGGCTACACCTTC

v_call: TRBV29-1
d_call: NA
j_call: TRBJ1-2
cdr3_aa: CSVVSRDGPIIYGYTF
cdr3_nt: TGCAGCGTTGTAAGTCGTGATGGGCCCATAATTTATGGCTACACCTTC

v_call: TRBV4-1
d_call: NA
j_call: TRBJ1-1
cdr3_aa: CASSPADSMNTEAFF
cdr3_nt: TGCGCCAGCAGCCCAGCCGACAGCATGAACACTGAAGCTTTCTTT

v_call: TRBV14
d_call: TRBD1
j_call: TRBJ1-2
cdr3_aa: CASSQISGTGGYGYTF
cdr3_nt: TGTGCCAGCAGCCAAATTTCCGGGACAGGGGGCTATGGCTACACCTTC

v_call: TRBV5-1
d_call: TRBD1
j_call: TRBJ1-1
cdr3_aa: CASSLGTGLTEAFF
cdr3_nt: TGCGCCAGCAGCTTGGGGACAGGGTTAACTGAAGCTTTCTTT

v_call: TRBV7-2
d_call: NA
j_call: TRBJ1-4
cdr3_aa: CASSLEPHEKLFF
cdr3_nt: TGTGCCAGCAGCTTAGAGCCTCATGAAAAACTGTTTTTT

v_call: TRBV7-9
d_call: NA
j_call: TRBJ1-1
cdr3_aa: CASSSQGNTEAFF
cdr3_nt: TGTGCCAGCAGCTCACAGGGAAACACTGAAGCTTTCTTT